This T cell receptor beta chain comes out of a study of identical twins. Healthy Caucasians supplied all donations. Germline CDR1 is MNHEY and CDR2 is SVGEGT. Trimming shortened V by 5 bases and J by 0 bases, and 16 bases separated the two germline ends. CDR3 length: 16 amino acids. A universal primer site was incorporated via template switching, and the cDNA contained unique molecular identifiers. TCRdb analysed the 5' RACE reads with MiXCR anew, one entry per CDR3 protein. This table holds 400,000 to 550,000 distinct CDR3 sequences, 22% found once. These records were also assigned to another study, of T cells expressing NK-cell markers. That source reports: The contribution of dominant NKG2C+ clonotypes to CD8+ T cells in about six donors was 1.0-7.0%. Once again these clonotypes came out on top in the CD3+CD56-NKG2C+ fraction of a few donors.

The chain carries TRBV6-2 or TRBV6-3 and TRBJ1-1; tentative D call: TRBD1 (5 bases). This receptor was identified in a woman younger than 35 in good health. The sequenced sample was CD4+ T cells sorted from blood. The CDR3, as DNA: TGTGCCAGCAGTACTGGACCCGTAGGGGTGAACACTGAAGCTTTCTTT. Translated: CASSTGPVGVNTEAFF.